This T cell receptor (beta chain) was found in a study of cytomegalovirus exposure and HLA in healthy donors (dated by TCRdb to the late 2010s). As for the study more broadly: According to an earlier analysis of 550 to 700 of the donors, about 170 million T cells yielded roughly 100 million unique TCR beta sequences and 276 Gb of sequence data. Typing coverage differed by locus: A, B, C, DRB1 and DQB1 were typed in roughly 620-630 donors, DQA1 in 522, DPA1 in 600 to 610, and DPB1 in approximately 450. Because of strong linkage in the cohort, a handful of DR-DQ haplotypes were treated as single units for association and clustering. Among the roughly 400 genotyped donors, approximately 76% belonged to the genetic ancestry cluster associated with self-reported Caucasian donors. Every discovery cohort repertoire had been produced on one sequencing platform. A separate validation cohort of roughly 130 different subjects was used in addition to the 666-subject first cohort. To predict cytomegalovirus infection status, the study combined high-throughput TCR immunosequencing, statistical association of individual TCRs with disease status, and machine learning. The study used immunosequencing to profile the T cell repertoires of approximately 630 subjects and linked those repertoires to cytomegalovirus serostatus. Donor age, sex, ethnicity and CMV serostatus were compiled alongside the repertoire data. In an earlier analysis of 550 to 700 of the donors, high-throughput TCR beta sequencing was used to judge whether each TCR beta V gene segment behaved as functional or pseudogenic. Both class I and class II loci were covered by HLA typing, at four-digit resolution. The study aimed to test whether cataloging public T cell receptors could reveal signatures of past pathogen exposure. Across some 400 genotyped donors of the cohort, an average of approximately 220,000 unique TCR beta nucleotide sequences per donor were sequenced, and approximately 17% of those sequences were non-productive. An early release covering around 630 HLA-typed donors comprised about 300 gigabases of sequencing data and tens of millions of unique TCR sequences. Rather than using new phenotypic data, the later analysis identified candidate immune exposures from TCR beta sequences and from how often those sequences occurred across donors. A later genetic analysis used genome-wide SNP genotypes for about 60% of the 666 donors, treating that subset as a discovery cohort. A later analysis re-examined previously published TCR beta repertoires from around 670 donors and added high-resolution HLA genotyping to investigate patterns of TCR occurrence. Overall study results and their limits: Linkage disequilibrium might explain the correlated functional status among segregating V segments, but an unknown experimental factor could not be ruled out. V-gene and J-gene trimming of TCR beta chains was associated with a missense DCLRE1C variant in a later genetic analysis, and the association was replicated in an independent cohort. Because HLA typing was unavailable for some donors at each locus, only the typed subset was used in association tests. Across donors, most TCR sequences were observed very rarely, whereas some public TCRs were present in many individuals. Presence/absence analyses assumed roughly uniform sequencing depth across donors, an assumption that may not hold. A few of the identified cytomegalovirus-associated TCR beta chains were confirmed in vitro to be specific for cytomegalovirus antigens. The sequencing pipeline was judged likely to have produced a cluster of highly shared sequence variants as a technical artifact. The 87-base-pair reads could not distinguish some IMGT-functional V segments, including TRBV6-2 and TRBV6-3, so those segments were excluded. A further reported finding was that TCR beta sequences accurately predicted the HLA-A and HLA-B alleles for most subjects in the first cohort. According to a later genetic analysis, donors in an Asian-associated ancestry cluster had fewer N-insertions in productive TCRs than the approximately 630-donor mean. In the study, around 150 TCR beta chains were listed as associated with cytomegalovirus. Over 15 rarely observed V segments, including chromosome 9 orphons, were excluded from the earlier analysis of almost 600 of the donors because counts were too low. A later analysis found that most CMV-associated TCR beta chains appeared HLA-restricted, with HLA associations seemingly driven largely by CMV exposure. The cohort was sequenced for TCR beta chains only, and without alpha or paired-chain data the features that could be detected were limited. The classifier was reported to diagnose cytomegalovirus status with high specificity and sensitivity in both the original cohort and the validation cohort. According to the authors, the approach could potentially be generalized to other disease states and immunological phenotypes. Broadly in line with IMGT annotations, most TCR beta V segments showed up in productive rearrangements about 87% or about 30% of the time in an earlier analysis of approximately 600 of the donors. For the cohort, immune exposure information was limited to CMV serostatus. According to a later analysis, TCR association rates differed among HLA loci, with DRB1 alleles showing the most associated TCRs and HLA-C alleles showing the fewest. A later analysis reported that several top co-occurrence clusters appeared linked to parvovirus B19, influenza, CMV and Epstein-Barr virus. When HLA alleles, especially DR and DQ, strongly co-occurred, TCR associations were difficult to assign to individual alleles. At a false discovery rate of 0.05, a later analysis linked 15,000 to 20,000 TCR beta sequences to specific HLA alleles. In a later analysis, HLA-associated TCR beta chains were found to be more clonally expanded and to have lower generation probabilities than equally common non-associated chains.

Preparation of the library involved the immunoSEQ multiplex PCR assay. For the multiplex PCR, a mixture combining 60 forward primers for TCR Vbeta segments and 13 reverse primers for TCR Jbeta segments was used. The CDR3 region of rearranged TCR beta genes was amplified from genomic DNA with a multiplex PCR assay. Amplified TCR beta libraries were sequenced as 87-base-pair reads on the Illumina HiSeq System. Turning to the authors' computational methods: A later analysis tallied 70 million to 100 million unique TCR beta chains across the 650 to 750 repertoires, and about 12 million of those chains were shared by two or more donors. A nearest-neighbor algorithm error-corrected the raw reads and collapsed the reads into unique sequences, merging closely related sequences to remove PCR and sequencing errors. Alignment of CDR3 sequences to IMGT reference sequences was used to assign V, D and J gene segments. For a sequence to be retained, a match of at least six nucleotides to both a V gene segment and a J gene segment was required. Rearrangements were classified as productive when the CDR3 lacked stop codons and remained in frame with V and J, and all other rearrangements were classified as non-productive. CDR3 was defined by IMGT convention, running from the second conserved V-encoded cysteine to the conserved J-encoded phenylalanine. The earlier analysis of about 620 of the donors excluded sequences that lacked an unambiguous match to a single V gene segment. An earlier analysis of approximately 590 of the donors classified V segments as functional when productive rearrangements were above 56.7% and as segregating when the standard deviation between donors was above 5%. A statistical classification framework was built for diagnosing cytomegalovirus status from the catalog of TCR beta chain sequences. V and J gene assignment, in a later analysis, came from comparing TCR nucleotide sequences with IMGT/GENE-DB human TR gene sequences. The TCRdist pipeline was used in a later analysis to assign CDR3 sequences and most-parsimonious VDJ recombination scenarios. In a later analysis, each TCR beta chain was defined by its CDR3 amino acid sequence together with its V-gene family, and reads without a unique V-gene family were excluded. As a way to deal with suspected cross-contamination and a sequencing artifact, a later analysis dropped hundreds of nucleotide sequences that were highly shared and had low generation probability. A later analysis calculated a clonal expansion index for each public chain from normalized within-repertoire ranks of inferred template counts. A later analysis computed generation probabilities with a VDJ recombination model fitted to out-of-frame rearrangements, and checked the results against IGoR. A later analysis scored TCR-TCR, TCR-HLA and TCR-CMV co-occurrence with hypergeometric tests, applying a repertoire-size bias correction to TCR pairs. To estimate false discovery rates, a later analysis permuted the HLA or CMV assignments 20 times. In a later analysis, co-occurring TCRs were grouped using DBSCAN, with TCRdist sequence similarity added in when clustering inside HLA-allele-positive subsets. Co-occurrence clustering excluded repertoires with fewer than 30,000 or more than 120,000 public chains, plus five with anomalous nucleotide sharing. Imported from immuneACCESS, the table was reduced by TCRdb to in-frame sequences with V and J called. These copies leave out some clones; in studies compared against another copy, an unresolved V gene accounts for under half, and the cause of the remainder is not known. That table is the source of V, J and clone size, and D and trimming were worked out from the DNA. The sample includes over 200,000 clones, with about 83% observed a single time. 1.3% of the sample is taken by the ten largest.

The cohort was made up of around 720 healthy bone marrow donors. All cohort members were sampled while nominally healthy, although unrecorded immune exposures were likely present. CMV serostatus was recorded as positive for some 300 and negative for about 55% of the roughly 670 cohort members, whereas no CMV serostatus was recorded for the donor in question. A peripheral blood sample was collected from each donor, and TCR beta sequencing was performed on peripheral blood mononuclear cells. Genomic DNA was extracted from the blood cell samples with the Qiagen DNeasy Blood Extraction Kit. V is trimmed back by 2 bases and J by 7 bases, and the junction contains 5 bases that no gene match accounts for. CDR1 and CDR2 are read off the germline V gene (reference sequence) as SGHNT and YYREEE. The CDR3 covers 14 residues, taking in both the cysteine and the phenylalanine. The kept DNA is CDR3 alone, 42 bases in frame from the first base.

Turning to this clone: Its antigen remains unidentified. Base qualities are not at hand, and no much larger clone is one base apart.

The clonotype comes from a human donor in good health. Rearrangement joined TRBV5-4 to TRBJ1-4; TRBD1 aligns with 7 central bases. The sequenced sample was PBMCs. The DNA sequence is TGTGCCAGCAGCTTAGAGACAGGGAGTGAAAAACTGTTTTTT. Its amino acids are CASSLETGSEKLFF.